This T cell receptor (beta chain) comes out of a study of naive and memory T cell subsets. Study-wide points: Naive repertoires, especially CD8, held a few larger clonotypes, possibly memory cells re-expressing CD45RA.

Trimming removed 0 bases at V and 2 bases at J, with 15 bases between. CDR3 size: 17 residues. Germline values: CDR1 MNHEY, CDR2 SVGAGI. Two oligonucleotides, mixed equimolar, formed the beta constant-region primer covering TRBC1 and TRBC2. The ligated cDNA underwent four PCR rounds using SP2 and nested alpha and beta constant-region primers. TCRdb reprocessed the UMI-ligation and nested PCR reads with MiXCR, giving one entry per CDR3 protein. This sample yields 150,000 or so distinct CDR3 sequences, of which roughly 22% are seen a single time; approximately 0.1% belongs to the top ten. Cells stained for CD3, CD4, CD8, CD45RA and CD27 were sorted into four subsets. The table lists this clonotype with a few counts. Antigen unknown.

The chain is built from TRBV6-5 and TRBJ2-3, with a weak D call TRBD2 (5 bases). The sequence derives from a human donor in good health. The source material was naive CD4+ T cells from blood. CDR3 loop: CASSYSFNRRSTDTQYF. CDR3 DNA sequence: TGTGCCAGCAGTTACTCGTTCAACCGGAGGTCCACAGATACGCAGTATTTT.